The T cell receptor beta chain under discussion was sequenced for a study of Graves' ophthalmopathy and Graves' hyperthyroidism. Study results and caveats: Using 13 signatures, a model distinguished ophthalmopathy from stable hyperthyroidism, reaching roughly 90% sensitivity and approximately 80% specificity.

RNA transcripts served as template for amplifying TCR beta CDR3 sequences. RT-PCR was first run with HTBI primers, then multiplex PCR in a second round. One entry per CDR3 protein results from TCRdb running MiXCR on the multiplex PCR reads. The repertoire holds 340,000 or so distinct CDR3 sequences, with 15% to 20% as singletons. At least ten counts were recorded for this clonotype. The antigen is not known. Ophthalmopathic donors had moderate-to-severe activity, CAS ≥3 and NOSPECS ≥4, with disease that had lasted under 3 months. Each diagnosis was determined on the basis of clinical symptoms, serum thyroxine, TRAb, thyroid ultrasound and orbital computed tomography. Germline loops: CDR1 MNHEY, CDR2 SVGAGI. CDR3 length: 11 amino acids. V gave up 5 bases and J gave up 8 bases; unmatched junction bases: 2.

This chain connects TRBV6-5 to TRBJ1-2, with 7 bases aligning to TRBD1. This TCR came from an adult man with Graves' ophthalmopathy. The sample was peripheral blood. CDR3 DNA sequence: TGTGCCAGCAGTAACAGGGGAGGCTACACCTTC. Translating it yields CASSNRGGYTF.